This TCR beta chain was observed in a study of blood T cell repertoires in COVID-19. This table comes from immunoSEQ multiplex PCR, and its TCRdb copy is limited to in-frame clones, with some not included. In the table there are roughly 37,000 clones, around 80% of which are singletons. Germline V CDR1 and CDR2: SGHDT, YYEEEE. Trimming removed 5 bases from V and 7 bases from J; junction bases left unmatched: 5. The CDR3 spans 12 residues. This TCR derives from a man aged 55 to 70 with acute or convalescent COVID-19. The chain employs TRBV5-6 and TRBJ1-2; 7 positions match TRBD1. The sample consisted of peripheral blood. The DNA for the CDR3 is TGTGCCAGCAGTTACAGGGGTGGTGGCTACACCTTC. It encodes CASSYRGGGYTF.